The present T cell receptor (beta chain) was sequenced within a study of cytomegalovirus exposure and HLA in healthy donors. General study points: By HLA locus, TCR association rates varied in a later analysis, with DRB1 showing the most and HLA-C the fewest.

About this clone itself: What it binds is unknown.

CDR3 length equals 12 residues. V dropped 3 bases and J dropped 3; count of bases not matched to a gene: 0. Germline V CDR1 and CDR2: SGDLS, YYNGEE. The PCR contained 60 Vbeta and 13 Jbeta primers. The assay was immunoSEQ multiplex PCR, and TCRdb's table has in-frame clones only and misses some. There are about 120,000 clones in the sample; over 70% occur only once, and 3.5% to 4.5% lies in the top ten. The sample taken for sequencing was PBMCs. The rearrangement uses TRBV9 and TRBJ2-7; 7 positions agree with TRBD1. The clonotype comes from a man younger than 35 in good health and CMV-seropositive. CDR3 DNA: TGTGCCAGCAGCGGGGACAGCTACGAGCAGTACTTC. Amino acids: CASSGDSYEQYF.